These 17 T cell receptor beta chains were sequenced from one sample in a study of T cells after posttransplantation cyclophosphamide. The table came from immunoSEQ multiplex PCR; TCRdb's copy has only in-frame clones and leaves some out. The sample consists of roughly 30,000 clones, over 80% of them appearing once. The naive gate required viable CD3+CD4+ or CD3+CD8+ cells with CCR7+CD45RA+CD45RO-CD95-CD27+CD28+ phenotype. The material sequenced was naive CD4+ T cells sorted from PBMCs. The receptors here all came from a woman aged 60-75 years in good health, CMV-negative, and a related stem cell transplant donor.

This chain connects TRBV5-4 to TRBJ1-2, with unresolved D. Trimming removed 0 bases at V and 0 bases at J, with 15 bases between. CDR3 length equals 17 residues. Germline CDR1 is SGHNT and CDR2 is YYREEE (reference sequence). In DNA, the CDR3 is TGTGCCAGCAGCTTGGCCAGTACGAGACTCACTAACTATGGCTACACCTTC. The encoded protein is CASSLASTRLTNYGYTF. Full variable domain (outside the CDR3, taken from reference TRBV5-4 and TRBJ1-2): ETGVTQSPTHLIKTRGQQVTLRCSSQSGHNTVSWYQQALGQGPQFIFQYYREEENGRGNFPPRFSGLQFPNYSSELNVNALELDDSALYLCASSLASTRLTNYGYTFGSGTRLTVV.

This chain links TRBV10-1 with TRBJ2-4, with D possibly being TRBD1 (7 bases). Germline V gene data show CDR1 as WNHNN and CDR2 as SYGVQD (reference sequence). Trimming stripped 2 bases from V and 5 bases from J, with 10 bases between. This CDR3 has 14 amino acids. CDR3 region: CASSEGGGENIQYF. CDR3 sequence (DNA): TGCGCCAGCAGTGAGGGAGGGGGCGAAAACATTCAGTACTTC.

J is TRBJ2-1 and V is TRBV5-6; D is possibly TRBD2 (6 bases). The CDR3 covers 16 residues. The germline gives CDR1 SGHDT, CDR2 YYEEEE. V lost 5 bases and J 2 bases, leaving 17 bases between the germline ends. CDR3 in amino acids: CASRPSGPLTYNEQFF. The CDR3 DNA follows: TGTGCCAGCAGACCCAGCGGGCCGCTAACCTACAATGAGCAGTTCTTC.

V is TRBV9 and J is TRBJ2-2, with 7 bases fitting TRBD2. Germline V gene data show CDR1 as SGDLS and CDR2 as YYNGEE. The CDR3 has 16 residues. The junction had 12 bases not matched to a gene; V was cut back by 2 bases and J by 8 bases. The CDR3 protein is CASSVRAGLSGGELFF. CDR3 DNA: TGTGCCAGCAGCGTTCGAGCGGGGTTATCTGGGGGGGAGCTGTTTTTT.

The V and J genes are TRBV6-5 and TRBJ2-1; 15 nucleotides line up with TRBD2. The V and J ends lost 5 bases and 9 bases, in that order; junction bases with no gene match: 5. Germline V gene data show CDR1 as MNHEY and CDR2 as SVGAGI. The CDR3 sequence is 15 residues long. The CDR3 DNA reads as TGTGCCAGCAGTCGCCGGACTAGCGGGGGGGGTGAGCAGTTCTTC. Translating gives CASSRRTSGGGEQFF.

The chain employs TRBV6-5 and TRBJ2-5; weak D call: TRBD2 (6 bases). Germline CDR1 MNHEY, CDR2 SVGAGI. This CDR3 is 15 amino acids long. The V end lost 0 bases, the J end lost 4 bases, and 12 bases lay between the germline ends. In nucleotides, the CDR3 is TGTGCCAGCAGTTACTCGTTTTGGGGAGGAGAGACCCAGTACTTC. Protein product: CASSYSFWGGETQYF.

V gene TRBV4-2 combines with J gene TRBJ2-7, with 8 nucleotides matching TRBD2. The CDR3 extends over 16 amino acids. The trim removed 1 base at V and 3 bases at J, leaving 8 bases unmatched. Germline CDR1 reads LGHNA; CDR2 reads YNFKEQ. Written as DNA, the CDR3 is TGTGCCAGCAGCCAAGTGGCACTAGCGGTGGGCTACGAGCAGTACTTC. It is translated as CASSQVALAVGYEQYF.

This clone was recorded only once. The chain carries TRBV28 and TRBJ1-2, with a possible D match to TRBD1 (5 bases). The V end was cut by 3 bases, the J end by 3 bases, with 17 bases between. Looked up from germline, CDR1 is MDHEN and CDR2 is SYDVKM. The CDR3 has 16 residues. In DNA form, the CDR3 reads TGTGCCAGCAGTTTGGCAGGAGGCGGGGCAGACTATGGCTACACCTTC. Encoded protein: CASSLAGGGADYGYTF.

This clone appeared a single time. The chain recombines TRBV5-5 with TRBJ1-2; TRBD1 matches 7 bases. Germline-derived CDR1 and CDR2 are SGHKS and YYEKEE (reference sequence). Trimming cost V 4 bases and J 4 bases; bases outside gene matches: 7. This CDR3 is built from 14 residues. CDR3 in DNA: TGTGCCAGCAGCAGCCCACAGGGGTCCTATGGCTACACCTTC. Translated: CASSSPQGSYGYTF.

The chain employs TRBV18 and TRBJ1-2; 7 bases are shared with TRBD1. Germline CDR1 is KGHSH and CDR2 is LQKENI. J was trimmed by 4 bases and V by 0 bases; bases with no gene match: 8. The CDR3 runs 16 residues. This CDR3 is CASSPPAGQEFYGYTF. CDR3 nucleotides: TGTGCCAGCTCACCACCCGCCGGACAGGAATTCTATGGCTACACCTTC.

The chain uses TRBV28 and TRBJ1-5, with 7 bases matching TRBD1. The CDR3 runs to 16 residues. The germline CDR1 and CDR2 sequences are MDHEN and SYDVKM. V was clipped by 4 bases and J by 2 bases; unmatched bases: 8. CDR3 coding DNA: TGTGCCAGCAGTTCCTACAGACAGGGAGGCAATCAGCCCCAGCATTTT. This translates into CASSSYRQGGNQPQHF.

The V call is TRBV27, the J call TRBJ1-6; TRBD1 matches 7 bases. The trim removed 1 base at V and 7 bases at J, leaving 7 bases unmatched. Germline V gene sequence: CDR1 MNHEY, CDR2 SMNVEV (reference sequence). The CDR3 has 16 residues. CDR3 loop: CASSLLGDRVNSPLHF. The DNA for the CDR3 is TGTGCCAGCAGTTTATTAGGAGACAGGGTCAATTCACCCCTCCACTTT.

The CDR3 sequence is CASSLSRGEAKNIQYF. The CDR3 DNA sequence: TGTGCCAGCAGCCTAAGCCGGGGGGAAGCCAAAAACATTCAGTACTTC. The chain recombines TRBV4-2 with TRBJ2-4; TRBD2 agrees at 7 bases. V trimming: 4 bases; J trimming: 0 bases; junction bases outside the gene matches: 6. Germline CDR1 and CDR2: LGHNA and YNFKEQ. The CDR3 is 16 amino acids.

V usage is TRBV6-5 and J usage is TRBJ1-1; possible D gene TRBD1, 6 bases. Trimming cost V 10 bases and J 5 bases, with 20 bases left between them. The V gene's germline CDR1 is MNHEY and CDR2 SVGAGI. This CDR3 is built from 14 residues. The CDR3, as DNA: TGTGCCACCGGCGGCCTAACAAGGGGGACTGAAGCTTTCTTT. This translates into CATGGLTRGTEAFF.

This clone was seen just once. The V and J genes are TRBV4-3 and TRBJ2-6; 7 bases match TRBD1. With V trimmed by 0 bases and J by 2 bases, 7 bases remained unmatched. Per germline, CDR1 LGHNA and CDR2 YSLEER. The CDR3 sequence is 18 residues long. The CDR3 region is CASSQDLLGGAGANVLTF. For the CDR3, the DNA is TGCGCCAGCAGCCAAGATCTACTAGGGGGCGCTGGGGCCAACGTCCTGACTTTC.

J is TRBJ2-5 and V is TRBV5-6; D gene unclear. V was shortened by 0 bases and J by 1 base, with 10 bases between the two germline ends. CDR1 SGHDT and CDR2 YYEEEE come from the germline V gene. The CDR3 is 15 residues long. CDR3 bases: TGTGCCAGCAGCTTGGGACGGAGCCGCCAAGAGACCCAGTACTTC. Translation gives CASSLGRSRQETQYF. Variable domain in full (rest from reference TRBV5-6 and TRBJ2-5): DAGVTQSPTHLIKTRGQQVTLRCSPKSGHDTVSWYQQALGQGPQFIFQYYEEEERQRGNFPDRFSGHQFPNYSSELNVNALLLGDSALYLCASSLGRSRQETQYFGPGTRLLVL.

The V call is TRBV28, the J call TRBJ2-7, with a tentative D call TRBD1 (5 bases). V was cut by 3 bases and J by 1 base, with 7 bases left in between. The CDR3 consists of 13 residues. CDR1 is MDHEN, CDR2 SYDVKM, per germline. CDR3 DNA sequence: TGTGCCAGCAGTTTCAGGGAATCCTACGAGCAGTACTTC. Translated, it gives CASSFRESYEQYF.